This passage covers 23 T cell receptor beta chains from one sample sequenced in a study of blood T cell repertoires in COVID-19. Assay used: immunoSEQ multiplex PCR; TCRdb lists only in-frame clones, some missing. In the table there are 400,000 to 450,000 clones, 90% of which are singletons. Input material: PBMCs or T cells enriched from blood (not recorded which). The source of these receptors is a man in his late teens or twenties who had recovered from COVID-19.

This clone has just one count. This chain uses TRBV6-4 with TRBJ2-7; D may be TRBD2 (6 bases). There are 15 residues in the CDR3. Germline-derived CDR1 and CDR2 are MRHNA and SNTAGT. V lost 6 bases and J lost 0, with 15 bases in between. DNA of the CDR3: TGTGCCAGCAGGGAGAGCGGGCTACGCTCCTACGAGCAGTACTTC. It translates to CASRESGLRSYEQYF.

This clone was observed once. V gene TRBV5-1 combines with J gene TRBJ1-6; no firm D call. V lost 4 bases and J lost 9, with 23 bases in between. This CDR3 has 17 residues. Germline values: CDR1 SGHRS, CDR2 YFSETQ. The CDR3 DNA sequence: TGCGCCAGCAGCACCGCTCCCAGCGGCACCATGGGTTCACCCCTCCACTTT. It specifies CASSTAPSGTMGSPLHF.

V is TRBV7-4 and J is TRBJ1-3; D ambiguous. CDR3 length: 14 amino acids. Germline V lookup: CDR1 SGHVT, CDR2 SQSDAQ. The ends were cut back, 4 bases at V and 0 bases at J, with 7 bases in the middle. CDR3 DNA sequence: TGTGCCAGCAGCTCCCTGAGCTCTGGAAACACCATATATTTT. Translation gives CASSSLSSGNTIYF.

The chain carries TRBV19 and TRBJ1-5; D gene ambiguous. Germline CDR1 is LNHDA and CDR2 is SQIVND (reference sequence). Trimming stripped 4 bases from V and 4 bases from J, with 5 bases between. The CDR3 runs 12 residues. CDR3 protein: CASSSLNQPQHF. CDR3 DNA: TGTGCCAGTAGTAGTCTGAATCAGCCCCAGCATTTT.

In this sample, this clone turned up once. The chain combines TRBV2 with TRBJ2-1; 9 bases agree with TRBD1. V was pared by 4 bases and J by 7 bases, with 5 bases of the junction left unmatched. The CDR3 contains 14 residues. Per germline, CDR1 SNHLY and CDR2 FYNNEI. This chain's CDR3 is CASSGNRGRNEQFF. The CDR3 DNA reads TGTGCCAGCAGTGGAAACAGGGGGCGGAATGAGCAGTTCTTC.

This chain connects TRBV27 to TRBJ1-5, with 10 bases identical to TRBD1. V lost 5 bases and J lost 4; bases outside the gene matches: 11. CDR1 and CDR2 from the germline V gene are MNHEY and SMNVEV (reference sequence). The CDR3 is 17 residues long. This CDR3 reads CASSASLPGQGNQPQHF. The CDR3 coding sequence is TGTGCCAGCAGTGCCTCCCTACCGGGACAGGGGAATCAGCCCCAGCATTTT.

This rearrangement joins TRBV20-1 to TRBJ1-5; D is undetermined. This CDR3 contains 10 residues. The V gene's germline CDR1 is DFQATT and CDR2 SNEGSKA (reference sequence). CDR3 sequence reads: CSCWRQPQHF. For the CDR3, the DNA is TGCAGCTGTTGGAGGCAGCCCCAGCATTTT.

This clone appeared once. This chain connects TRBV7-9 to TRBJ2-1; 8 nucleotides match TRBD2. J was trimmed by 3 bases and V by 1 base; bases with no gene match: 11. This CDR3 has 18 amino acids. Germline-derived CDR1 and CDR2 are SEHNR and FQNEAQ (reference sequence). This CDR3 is CASSLGRAQTSVYNEQFF. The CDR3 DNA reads TGTGCCAGCAGCTTAGGGAGGGCCCAGACTAGCGTCTACAATGAGCAGTTCTTC.

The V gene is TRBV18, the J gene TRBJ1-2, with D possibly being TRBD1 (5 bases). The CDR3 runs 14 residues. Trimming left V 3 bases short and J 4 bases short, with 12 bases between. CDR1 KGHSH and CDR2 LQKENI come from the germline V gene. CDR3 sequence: CASSPDADSYGYTF. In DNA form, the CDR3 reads TGTGCCAGCTCACCCGACGCTGACAGCTATGGCTACACCTTC. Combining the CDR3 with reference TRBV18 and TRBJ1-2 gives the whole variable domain NAGVMQNPRHLVRRRGQEARLRCSPMKGHSHVYWYRQLPEEGLKFMVYLQKENIIDESGMPKERFSAEFPKEGPSILRIQQVVRGDSAAYFCASSPDADSYGYTFGSGTRLTVV.

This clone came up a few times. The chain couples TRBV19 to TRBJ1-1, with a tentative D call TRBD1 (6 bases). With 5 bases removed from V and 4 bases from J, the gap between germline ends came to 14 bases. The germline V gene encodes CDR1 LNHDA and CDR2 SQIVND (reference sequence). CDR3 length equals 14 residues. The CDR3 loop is CASSQVGAITEAFF. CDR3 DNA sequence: TGTGCCAGTAGTCAAGTGGGGGCAATCACTGAAGCTTTCTTT. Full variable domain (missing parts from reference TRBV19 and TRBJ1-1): DGGITQSPKYLFRKEGQNVTLSCEQNLNHDAMYWYRQDPGQGLRLIYYSQIVNDFQKGDIAEGYSVSREKKESFPLTVTSAQKNPTAFYLCASSQVGAITEAFFGQGTRLTVV.

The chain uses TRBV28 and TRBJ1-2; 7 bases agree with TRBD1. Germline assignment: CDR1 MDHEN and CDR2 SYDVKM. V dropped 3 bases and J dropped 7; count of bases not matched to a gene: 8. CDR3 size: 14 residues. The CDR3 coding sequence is TGTGCCAGCAGTTTTCGGCAGGGGGTATCTGGCTACACCTTC. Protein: CASSFRQGVSGYTF.

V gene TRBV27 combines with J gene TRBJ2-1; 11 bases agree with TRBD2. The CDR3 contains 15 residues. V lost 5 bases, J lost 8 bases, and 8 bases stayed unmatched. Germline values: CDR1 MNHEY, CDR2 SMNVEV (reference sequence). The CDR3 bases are TGTGCCAGCAGTCCAACAGCTAGCGGGAGGCATGAGCAGTTCTTC. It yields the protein CASSPTASGRHEQFF.

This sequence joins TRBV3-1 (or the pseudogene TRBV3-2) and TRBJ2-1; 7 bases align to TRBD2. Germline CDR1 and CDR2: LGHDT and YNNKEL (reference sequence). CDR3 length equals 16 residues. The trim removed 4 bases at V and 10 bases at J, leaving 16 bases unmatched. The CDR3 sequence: CASSPIAGNLLGEQFF. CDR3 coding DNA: TGTGCCAGCAGCCCGATAGCGGGTAACCTCCTAGGGGAGCAGTTCTTC.

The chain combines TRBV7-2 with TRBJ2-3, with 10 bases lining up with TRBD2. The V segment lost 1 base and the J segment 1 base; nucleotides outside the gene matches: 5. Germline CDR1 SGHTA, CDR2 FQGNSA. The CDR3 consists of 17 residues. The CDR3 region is CASSLVLAGDRTDTQYF. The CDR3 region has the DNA TGTGCCAGCAGCTTAGTTCTAGCGGGAGATCGCACAGATACGCAGTATTTT.

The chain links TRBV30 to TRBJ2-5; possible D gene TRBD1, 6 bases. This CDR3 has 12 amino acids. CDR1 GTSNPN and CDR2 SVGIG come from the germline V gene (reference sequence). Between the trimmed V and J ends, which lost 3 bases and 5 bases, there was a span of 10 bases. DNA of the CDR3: TGTGCCTGGAGAGGGGACACGGAGACCCAGTACTTC. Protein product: CAWRGDTETQYF.

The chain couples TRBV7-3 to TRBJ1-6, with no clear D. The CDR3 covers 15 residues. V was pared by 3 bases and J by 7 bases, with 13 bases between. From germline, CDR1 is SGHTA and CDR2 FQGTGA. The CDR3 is CASSFRPQTNSPLHF. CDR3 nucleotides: TGTGCCAGCAGCTTTCGCCCCCAAACAAATTCACCCCTCCACTTT.

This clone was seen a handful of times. The CDR3 sequence is CAIRGGPPRDEQFF. Written as DNA, the CDR3 is TGTGCCATCAGGGGGGGACCGCCCCGGGATGAGCAGTTCTTC. The chain joins TRBV10-3 to TRBJ2-1; D is possibly TRBD2 (6 bases). V gave up 6 bases and J gave up 8 bases, with 17 bases separating them. Germline-derived CDR1 and CDR2 are ENHRY and SYGVKD. This CDR3 is built from 14 residues.

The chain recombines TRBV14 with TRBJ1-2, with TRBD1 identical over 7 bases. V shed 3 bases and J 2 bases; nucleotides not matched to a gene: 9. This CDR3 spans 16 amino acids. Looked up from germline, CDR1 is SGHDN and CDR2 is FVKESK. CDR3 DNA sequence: TGTGCCAGCAGCCAGACCCGGACAGGCGGAAACTATGGCTACACCTTC. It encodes CASSQTRTGGNYGYTF. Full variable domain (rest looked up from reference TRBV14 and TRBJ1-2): EAGVTQFPSHSVIEKGQTVTLRCDPISGHDNLYWYRRVMGKEIKFLLHFVKESKQDESGMPNNRFLAERTGGTYSTLKVQPAELEDSGVYFCASSQTRTGGNYGYTFGSGTRLTVV.

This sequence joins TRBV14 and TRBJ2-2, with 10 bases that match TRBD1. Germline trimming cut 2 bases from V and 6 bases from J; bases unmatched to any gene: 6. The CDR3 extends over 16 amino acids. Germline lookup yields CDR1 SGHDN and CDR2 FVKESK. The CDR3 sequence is CASSQTGQGISGELFF. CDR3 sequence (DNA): TGTGCCAGCAGCCAAACGGGACAGGGGATTTCCGGGGAGCTGTTTTTT.

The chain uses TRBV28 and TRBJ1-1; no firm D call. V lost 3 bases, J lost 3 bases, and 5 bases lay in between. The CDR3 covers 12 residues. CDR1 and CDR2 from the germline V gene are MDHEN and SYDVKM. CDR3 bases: TGTGCCAGCAGTTTGGGCTACACTGAAGCTTTCTTT. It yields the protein CASSLGYTEAFF.

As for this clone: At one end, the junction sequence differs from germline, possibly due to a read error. The CDR3 is CASSGSDREARIF. In nucleotides, the CDR3 is TGTGCCAGCAGCGGATCGGACAGGGAGGCTAGGATCTTC. This chain connects TRBV9 to TRBJ2-1, with TRBD1 identical over 8 bases. In germline, CDR1 is SGDLS, CDR2 YYNGEE. This CDR3 spans 13 amino acids. The full variable domain, its missing parts supplied by reference TRBV9 and TRBJ2-1, is DSGVTQTPKHLITATGQRVTLRCSPRSGDLSVYWYQQSLDQGLQFLIQYYNGEERAKGNILERFSAQQFPDLHSELNLSSLELGDSALYFCASSGSDREARIFGPGTRLTVL.

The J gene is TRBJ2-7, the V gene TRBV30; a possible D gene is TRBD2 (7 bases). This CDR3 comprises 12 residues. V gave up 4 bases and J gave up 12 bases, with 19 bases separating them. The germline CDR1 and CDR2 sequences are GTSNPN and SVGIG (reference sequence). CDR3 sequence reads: CAWNWGGGETYF. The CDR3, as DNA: TGTGCCTGGAACTGGGGAGGGGGGGAGACGTACTTC.

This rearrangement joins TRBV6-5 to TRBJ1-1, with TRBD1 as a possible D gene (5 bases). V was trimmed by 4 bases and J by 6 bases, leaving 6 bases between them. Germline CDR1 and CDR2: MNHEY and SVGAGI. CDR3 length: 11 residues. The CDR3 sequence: CASSSRAEAFF. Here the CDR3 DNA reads TGTGCCAGCAGTTCCAGGGCTGAAGCTTTCTTT.